The clone carrying this T cell receptor beta chain was recorded many times. The sample originates from a study of blood T cells in healthy people across ages. Primers used in a second PCR of about 6 to 11 cycles were a sample-barcoded 5' primer and a J-beta primer mix. TCRdb fed the 5' RACE reads into MiXCR, producing one record per CDR3 protein. This sample yields more than 750,000 distinct CDR3 sequences, of which 25% to 35% are seen a single time; 10% belongs to the top ten. The germline CDR1 and CDR2 sequences are SGHAT and FQNNGV. Trimming cost V 0 bases and J 4 bases; bases outside gene matches: 10. CDR3 length: 17 amino acids. These data are also associated with another study on T cells of mothers and their children. That work adds: A few healthy Caucasian mothers, along with their six children, served as the donors. The M1S primer of the second PCR added sample barcodes and 2-4 random nucleotides.

The sample taken for sequencing was blood. The chain employs TRBV11-2 and TRBJ2-3; 7 bases are shared with TRBD2. This sequence originates from a woman aged 40 to 55 in good health. As DNA, the CDR3 is TGTGCCAGCAGCTTAGATACAGGACTAGTAGGGGCAGATACGCAGTATTTT. Translated: CASSLDTGLVGADTQYF.